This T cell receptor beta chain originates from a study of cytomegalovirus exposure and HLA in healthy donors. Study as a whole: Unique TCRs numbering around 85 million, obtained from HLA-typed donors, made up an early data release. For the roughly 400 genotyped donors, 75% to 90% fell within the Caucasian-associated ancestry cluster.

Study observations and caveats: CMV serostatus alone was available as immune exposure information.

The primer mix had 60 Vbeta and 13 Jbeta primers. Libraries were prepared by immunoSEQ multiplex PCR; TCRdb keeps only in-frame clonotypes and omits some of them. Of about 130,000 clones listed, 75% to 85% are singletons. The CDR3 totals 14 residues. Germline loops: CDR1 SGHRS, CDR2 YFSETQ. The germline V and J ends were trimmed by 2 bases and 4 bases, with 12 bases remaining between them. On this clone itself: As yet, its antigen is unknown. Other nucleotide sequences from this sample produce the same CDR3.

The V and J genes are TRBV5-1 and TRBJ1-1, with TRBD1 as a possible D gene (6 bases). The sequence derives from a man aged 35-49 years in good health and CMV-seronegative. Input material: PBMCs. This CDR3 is CASSLGTQGTEAFF. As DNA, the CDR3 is TGCGCCAGCAGCTTAGGGACACAAGGCACTGAAGCTTTCTTT.